This record concerns one T cell receptor (beta chain) sequence. Its antigen is still unknown. Per-base quality was not reported, and no clone a single base away is much larger than it. Following the manufacturer's recommendations, the immunoSEQ kit was used to generate TCR beta libraries from genomic DNA. For library preparation, a first multiplex PCR was performed with proprietary primers, followed by a second PCR in which unique barcodes were added, and bead cleanups were performed after each round. Each sample batch included a kit-provided positive control reaction and a negative control reaction. The final libraries were assessed on an Agilent 4200 TapeStation D1000 ScreenTape, pooled by volume, and quantified by qPCR. Sequencing was performed on an Illumina NextSeq500 with a MidOutput 150-cycle cartridge, and 156 Read1 and 15 Index1 cycles were run with kit custom primers. The pooled library was loaded at roughly 0.98 pM with a roughly 20% PhiX control spike-in. The authors processed their data as follows. Vendor-processed data were analyzed in R, with a clonotype defined as all T cells sharing the same CDR3 nucleotide sequence. In the clone abundance analyses, frequencies were normalized to the 10,000 most abundant clones in each sample. Public T cell clones, which averaged fewer than five per sample, were excluded before analysis. Tumor-enriched clonotypes and baseline blood-enriched clonotypes were defined as those with an abundance difference of at least 32-fold between compartments. Clonotypes expanded or contracted between blood time points were identified with a beta-binomial differential abundance model. Similarity between tumor and blood repertoires was quantified using the Baroni-Urbani and Buser coefficient, and groups were compared with two-tailed Wilcoxon tests in R. Here the immuneACCESS table is served through TCRdb, limited to in-frame sequences with V and J called. Missing clones are a known gap in these copies; in checked studies unresolved V genes cover under half, and the rest lacks a known reason. V and J calls and clone size come straight from that table; D and trimming were deduced from the DNA. Across this sample there are 100,000 to 150,000 clones, with around 80% seen only once. Around 3% of the sample rests with the top ten.

The source of the sample is a study of radiation and T cells in renal cell carcinoma (TCRdb year 2020). Background for the entire study: The samples were drawn from a clinical trial, where primary renal cell carcinomas were treated with 15 Gy of stereotactic body radiation therapy and then removed by nephrectomy 4 weeks afterward. Across all 50 or so samples, approximately 4,000,000 unique CDR3 nucleotide sequences, encoding roughly 3 million unique CDR3 amino acid sequences, were identified. A total of fewer than 55 samples underwent TCR beta sequencing, made up of about 26 tumors and about 27 peripheral blood samples.

CDR1 and CDR2 (GTSNPN, SVGIG) derive from the germline V gene (reference sequence). The CDR3 numbers 13 residues from cysteine through phenylalanine. Only the CDR3 part of the read is kept: 39 bases, read in frame from the first base. The junction carries 5 bases between V and J, which are trimmed by 2 bases and 0 bases respectively. On the study overall, not on this receptor specifically: Because the trial had a single-armed design, the trial could not examine how radiation dose or scheduling affected the TCR repertoire. No pretreatment tumor biopsies were available, so the baseline intratumoral presence of clonotypes could not be determined. An increase in top tumor clonotypes in blood was observed from baseline to 2 weeks post-radiation, followed by contraction by 4 weeks, which was taken to suggest transient expansion of tumor-resident clones. Tracking of blood repertoire dynamics stopped at roughly four weeks after treatment, with no follow-up past that point.

According to the study, the label for this sample's time point signals: baseline pretreatment blood. The sample's treatment or condition label, decoded: 15 Gy SBRT to primary tumor, nephrectomy 4 weeks later. To track tumor-enriched clonotypes, serial peripheral blood was sampled from radiation-treated patients at baseline and at 2 weeks and 4 weeks after SBRT. Renal cell carcinoma with clear cell pathology was present in all patients. Genomic DNA for TCR sequencing was prepared using the QIAamp DNA Blood Mini Kit (Qiagen). Samples were included in the analyses only if all quality control checks were passed.

The sequence was collected from a woman in her sixties with renal cell carcinoma. The sample here was blood, taken from a patient whose treatment included radiotherapy and nephrectomy. This sequence uses TRBV30 and TRBJ1-5; the D gene remains uncertain. The bases are TGTGCCTGGAGTAGGGATAGCAATCAGCCCCAGCATTTT. Its protein product is CAWSRDSNQPQHF.